A selection of T cell receptor beta chains follows, all from one sample in a study of control samples from healthy donors and cancer patients. Produced via immunoSEQ multiplex PCR; TCRdb's table is partial and in-frame only. The sample lists roughly 70,000 clones, approximately 84% occurring once. Material for sequencing was blood. The receptor set was obtained from a man aged 50 to 59 in good health. Each CDR3 is given with its conserved first and last residue. A D gene is named only where the DNA matches it firmly. Not every row has a clone size; where given, it reads once, few, many or a size class.

d_call | clone_size | j_call | v_call | cdr3_aa | cdr3_nt
- | - | TRBJ2-5 | TRBV7-6 | CASNPSQPPTRYMTQYF | TGTGCCAGCAACCCAAGTCAGCCCCCGACACGTTATATGACCCAGTACTTC
- | once | TRBJ1-1 | TRBV28 | CASSVGGDTEAFF | TGTGCCAGCAGCGTGGGGGGGGACACTGAAGCTTTCTTT
- | - | TRBJ1-6 | TRBV27 | CASSRDIPGNSPLHF | TGTGCCAGCAGCCGGGACATACCGGGGAATTCACCCCTCCACTTT
TRBD1 | many | TRBJ1-5 | TRBV7-2 | CASSSRAVQGYSNQPQHF | TGTGCCAGCAGCTCTCGAGCCGTACAGGGGTATAGCAATCAGCCCCAGCATTTT
- | - | TRBJ2-7 | TRBV11-3 | CASSLELLGEQYF | TGTGCCAGCAGCTTAGAGCTATTAGGCGAGCAGTACTTC
TRBD2 | once | TRBJ2-5 | TRBV7-9 | CASSPRRVAGVEETQYF | TGTGCCAGCAGCCCTCGGAGGGTAGCGGGAGTGGAAGAGACCCAGTACTTC
- | - | TRBJ2-3 | TRBV27 | CASSLTGLRTDTQYF | TGTGCCAGCAGTTTGACAGGATTGCGCACAGATACGCAGTATTTT
- | - | TRBJ2-5 | TRBV5-4 | CASSPTTRRTVQETQYF | TGTGCCAGCAGCCCGACGACCAGACGGACCGTTCAAGAGACCCAGTACTTC
- | - | TRBJ2-2 | TRBV21-1 | CASSKVRQLTGKLFF | TGTGCCAGCAGCAAAGTACGGCAGCTCACCGGGAAGCTGTTTTTT
TRBD1 | - | TRBJ1-4 | TRBV5-1 | CASSSSGTGEGKLFF | TGCGCCAGCAGCTCGTCCGGGACAGGGGAAGGAAAACTGTTTTTT
- | few | TRBJ2-1 | TRBV7-3 | CASSPRARGRGADNEQFF | TGTGCCAGCAGCCCACGGGCGCGTGGGAGGGGGGCCGACAATGAGCAGTTCTTC
TRBD2 | - | TRBJ2-5 | TRBV19 | CASSSGLAGMGKETQYF | TGTGCCAGTAGTTCGGGACTAGCGGGAATGGGGAAAGAGACCCAGTACTTC
TRBD1 | - | TRBJ1-2 | TRBV5-4 | CASSLDRGLGYTF | TGTGCCAGCAGCTTGGACAGGGGGCTTGGCTACACCTTC
- | - | TRBJ2-2 | TRBV2 | CASRGLSKTGELFF | TGTGCCAGCAGGGGGTTGTCGAAGACCGGGGAGCTGTTTTTT
- | - | TRBJ2-5 | TRBV6-5 | CASSLGPETQYF | TGTGCCAGCAGTCTTGGCCCAGAGACCCAGTACTTC
TRBD2 | - | TRBJ2-5 | TRBV4-1 | CASSQLGLAGGQETQYF | TGCGCCAGCAGCCAACTCGGACTAGCGGGGGGGCAAGAGACCCAGTACTTC
- | once | TRBJ1-2 | TRBV11-3 | CASSSLRYGYTF | TGTGCCAGCAGCTCCTTACGGTATGGCTACACCTTC
TRBD2 | - | TRBJ2-2 | TRBV2 | CASTGRGAVLAGESTGELFF | TGTGCCAGCACCGGGAGGGGAGCGGTGCTAGCGGGAGAGTCAACCGGGGAGCTGTTTTTT
- | - | TRBJ1-2 | TRBV2 | CASGEGPGYTF | TGTGCCAGCGGGGAGGGGCCTGGCTACACCTTC
TRBD1 | - | TRBJ1-6 | TRBV27 | CASSLSETGIGSPLHF | TGTGCCAGCAGTTTATCAGAGACAGGGATTGGTTCACCCCTCCACTTT
- | - | TRBJ1-5 | TRBV12-5 | CASGFDSNQPQHF | TGTGCTAGTGGTTTTGATAGCAATCAGCCCCAGCATTTT
TRBD2 | - | TRBJ2-1 | TRBV29-1 | CSVVGHPGLPHNEQFF | TGCAGCGTTGTTGGCCACCCGGGACTACCGCACAATGAGCAGTTCTTC
- | - | TRBJ1-1 | TRBV9 | CASSVAPLNTEAFF | TGTGCCAGCAGCGTAGCCCCTCTGAACACTGAAGCTTTCTTT
- | - | TRBJ1-5 | TRBV9 | CASSVEGVNQPQHF | TGTGCCAGCAGCGTAGAGGGGGTTAATCAGCCCCAGCATTTT
TRBD1 | once | TRBJ2-5 | TRBV5-1 | CASKGQDPETQYF | TGCGCCAGCAAGGGACAGGACCCGGAGACCCAGTACTTC
TRBD1 | - | TRBJ1-5 | TRBV19 | CASSDRAYQPQHF | TGTGCCAGTAGTGACAGGGCGTATCAGCCCCAGCATTTT
- | - | TRBJ1-1 | TRBV7-8 | CASSLLRGNTEAFF | TGTGCCAGCAGCTTATTGAGGGGGAACACTGAAGCTTTCTTT
- | - | TRBJ2-7 | TRBV10-3 | CATRPLAAEVFYEQYF | TGTGCCACAAGACCCCTGGCAGCGGAAGTTTTCTACGAGCAGTACTTC
- | - | TRBJ2-1 | TRBV5-1 | CASSLVGVSYNEQFF | TGCGCCAGCAGCTTGGTGGGGGTCTCCTACAATGAGCAGTTCTTC
- | once | TRBJ2-7 | TRBV7-9 | CASSLSASGMEQYF | TGTGCCAGCAGCTTAAGCGCCTCGGGGATGGAGCAGTACTTC
- | - | TRBJ1-4 | TRBV4-3 | CASSQESQGYEKLFF | TGCGCCAGCAGCCAAGAAAGCCAGGGTTATGAAAAACTGTTTTTT
- | - | TRBJ2-1 | TRBV24-1 | CATSDLGPGSYNEQFF | TGTGCCACCAGTGATTTAGGCCCCGGCAGTTACAATGAGCAGTTCTTC
- | - | TRBJ1-4 | TRBV19 | CASSVGDATNEKLFF | TGTGCCAGTAGTGTGGGGGATGCAACTAATGAAAAACTGTTTTTT
- | - | TRBJ2-1 | TRBV20-1 | CSARDLEQFF | TGCAGTGCTAGGGATCTGGAGCAGTTCTTC
- | - | TRBJ1-2 | TRBV5-4 | CASSRGSGRATNYGYTF | TGTGCCAGCAGCCGGGGTTCGGGCAGGGCCACTAACTATGGCTACACCTTC
- | - | TRBJ2-5 | TRBV7-9 | CASSNDRTQETQYF | TGTGCCAGCAGCAACGACAGAACCCAAGAGACCCAGTACTTC
- | many | TRBJ2-5 | TRBV7-2 | CASSQGGAGQETQYF | TGTGCCAGCAGCCAAGGGGGAGCGGGGCAAGAGACCCAGTACTTC
- | few | TRBJ1-3 | TRBV2 | CASKFGGGYGNTIYF | TGTGCCAGCAAATTTGGGGGGGGCTACGGAAACACCATATATTTT
- | - | TRBJ1-4 | TRBV2 | CASTPDGGSNEKLFF | TGTGCCAGCACCCCGGATGGTGGGTCTAATGAAAAACTGTTTTTT